The 21 T cell receptor beta chains reported below all come from one sample, sequenced in a study of blood T cell repertoires in COVID-19. Profiling relied on immunoSEQ multiplex PCR, and the TCRdb table lists in-frame clones only, not all of them. This table has some 200,000 clones, more than 80% appearing once. Sequenced material: peripheral blood. The source of these receptors is a man in his fifties with acute or convalescent COVID-19.

The rearrangement joins TRBV27 to TRBJ2-5, with 10 bases identical to TRBD1. The length of the CDR3 is 14 residues. V trimming: 7 bases; J trimming: 2 bases; junction bases outside the gene matches: 4. Germline CDR1 is MNHEY and CDR2 is SMNVEV (reference sequence). The CDR3 here is CASNRQGAQETQYF. CDR3 sequence (DNA): TGTGCCAGCAACAGACAGGGGGCTCAAGAGACCCAGTACTTC.

The chain combines TRBV12-3 or TRBV12-4 with TRBJ1-2; tentative D call: TRBD1 (5 bases). Trimming took 4 bases from V and 5 from J, leaving 8 bases between them. This CDR3 has 12 residues. CDR3 DNA: TGTGCCAGCAGTTGGGGGGAATATGGCTACACCTTC. This encodes CASSWGEYGYTF.

The chain uses TRBV29-1 and TRBJ2-5; D is possibly TRBD1 (6 bases). Germline V gene sequence: CDR1 SQVTM, CDR2 ANQGSEA. The CDR3 contains 13 residues. V was cut by 7 bases and J by 4 bases, with 16 bases left in between. CDR3 sequence reads: CSAGQKGIETQYF. CDR3 bases: TGCAGCGCTGGACAGAAGGGCATAGAGACCCAGTACTTC.

This clone was counted a few times. V is TRBV29-1 and J is TRBJ1-2, with 10 bases identical to TRBD1. The CDR3 runs to 13 residues. Germline V CDR1 and CDR2: SQVTM, ANQGSEA. Trimming at V came to 5 bases and at J to 9 bases, leaving 9 bases not matched to a gene. The DNA of the CDR3 is TGCAGCGTTCCCCTAAGGACAGGGGGAAGCTACACCTTC. It translates to CSVPLRTGGSYTF.

The chain employs TRBV7-9 and TRBJ1-4; 9 bases are a match to TRBD1. Germline V gene sequence: CDR1 SEHNR, CDR2 FQNEAQ (reference sequence). The length of the CDR3 is 15 residues. Trimming at V came to 5 bases and at J to 8 bases, leaving 9 bases not matched to a gene. In nucleotides, the CDR3 is TGTGCCAGCAGCATACCGGGACAGGGCGGCGAAAAACTGTTTTTT. It encodes CASSIPGQGGEKLFF.

The gene calls are TRBV7-8 and TRBJ1-2; no firm D call. CDR3 length: 16 residues. Germline CDR1 SGHVS, CDR2 FQNEAQ. V was cut by 1 base and J by 4 bases, with 16 bases left in between. The CDR3: CASSLEAVQQPYGYTF. The CDR3 DNA reads as TGTGCCAGCAGCTTAGAAGCGGTACAGCAACCCTATGGCTACACCTTC.

This clone came up a few times. The rearrangement joins TRBV19 to TRBJ1-6; 8 bases match TRBD1. J gave up 10 bases and V 4 bases, and 6 bases lay outside the gene matches. The CDR3 loop spans 14 amino acids. Germline CDR1 and CDR2: LNHDA and SQIVND (reference sequence). CDR3 bases: TGTGCCAGTAGTACCTCTACAGGGGGATCACCCCTCCACTTT. The encoded protein is CASSTSTGGSPLHF.

In its sample, this clone was seen once. This chain uses TRBV27 with TRBJ2-1; D gene ambiguous. The CDR3 has 11 residues. Germline assignment: CDR1 MNHEY and CDR2 SMNVEV (reference sequence). Trimming removed 5 bases at V and 6 bases at J, with 5 bases between. The CDR3 sequence: CASSSSNEQFF. The DNA of the CDR3 is TGTGCCAGCAGTAGTAGCAATGAGCAGTTCTTC.

V is TRBV4-3 and J is TRBJ1-5; D remains ambiguous. CDR1 is LGHNA and CDR2 is YSLEER in the germline V gene. The CDR3 has 15 residues. Trimming left V 0 bases short and J 8 bases short, with 14 bases between. CDR3 DNA sequence: TGCGCCAGCAGCCAAGATATCGCGGGATGGGAGCCCCAGCATTTT. This encodes CASSQDIAGWEPQHF.

CDR3 loop: CATGGSGTIDEQFF. The CDR3 region has the DNA TGTGCCACCGGAGGTAGCGGGACCATCGATGAGCAGTTCTTC. The chain has TRBV24-1 and TRBJ2-1; 8 nucleotides agree with TRBD2. Per germline, CDR1 KGHDR and CDR2 SFDVKD. V lost 9 bases, J lost 8 bases, and 11 bases stayed unmatched. The length of the CDR3 is 14 residues.

The count of this clone is one. For the CDR3, the DNA is TGTGCCAGCAGTTTACCCGGGACTGTCTGGGAGCAGTACTTC. Translated: CASSLPGTVWEQYF. The V call is TRBV28, the J call TRBJ2-7; a weak D match, TRBD2 (6 bases). CDR3 length equals 14 residues. Germline CDR1 and CDR2: MDHEN and SYDVKM. Deletions cut 2 bases from V and 7 bases from J, with 15 bases between.

The chain carries TRBV7-2 and TRBJ2-1, with no clear D. The CDR3 contains 13 residues. The V end was cut by 1 base, the J end by 4 bases, with 5 bases between. Germline CDR1 and CDR2: SGHTA and FQGNSA. The CDR3: CASSLDSYNEQFF. The CDR3 coding sequence is TGTGCCAGCAGCTTAGACAGTTACAATGAGCAGTTCTTC.

This chain joins TRBV6-6 and TRBJ1-5; D gene uncertain. The V end lost 7 bases, the J end lost 0 bases, and 10 bases lay between the germline ends. The CDR3 is 14 amino acids. The germline V gene has CDR1 MNHNY and CDR2 SVGAGI (reference sequence). The CDR3 sequence is CASNRVDSNQPQHF. Written as DNA, the CDR3 is TGTGCCAGCAACAGAGTTGATAGCAATCAGCCCCAGCATTTT.

The chain combines TRBV5-6 with TRBJ1-1; TRBD1 aligns across 7 bases. J was trimmed by 5 bases and V by 4 bases; bases with no gene match: 11. Germline V lookup: CDR1 SGHDT, CDR2 YYEEEE. CDR3 length: 15 residues. CDR3 sequence: CASSATGQYYTEAFF. CDR3 nucleotide sequence: TGTGCCAGCAGCGCGACGGGACAGTATTATACTGAAGCTTTCTTT.

The chain has TRBV9 and TRBJ2-3, with TRBD1 identical over 10 bases. V shed 4 bases and J 4 bases; nucleotides not matched to a gene: 9. CDR1 and CDR2 (germline): SGDLS, YYNGEE. This CDR3 has 16 residues. In DNA form, the CDR3 reads TGTGCCAGCAGCAACCGACAGGGGGCCGGTGCAGATACGCAGTATTTT. Protein product: CASSNRQGAGADTQYF.

The V gene is TRBV24-1, the J gene TRBJ1-1, with 9 bases lining up with TRBD1. V shed 4 bases and J 1 base; nucleotides not matched to a gene: 3. CDR3 length: 15 amino acids. Germline V gene data show CDR1 as KGHDR and CDR2 as SFDVKD. CDR3 DNA: TGTGCCACCAGTGAATCGGGACAGGGGAACACTGAAGCTTTCTTT. This translates into CATSESGQGNTEAFF.

This chain uses TRBV9 with TRBJ2-1; 7 bases line up with TRBD1. V trimming: 0 bases; J trimming: 5 bases; junction bases outside the gene matches: 8. The length of the CDR3 is 16 residues. Per the germline V gene, CDR1 is SGDLS and CDR2 is YYNGEE. CDR3 DNA: TGTGCCAGCAGCGTAGAGGGGGCCTCAGGACACAATGAGCAGTTCTTC. Its protein is CASSVEGASGHNEQFF.

The chain uses TRBV4-3 and TRBJ1-2, with 8 bases that match TRBD1. Germline assignment: CDR1 LGHNA and CDR2 YSLEER. V trimming: 4 bases; J trimming: 2 bases; junction bases outside the gene matches: 6. The CDR3 is made up of 15 amino acids. The CDR3 protein is CASSRGQGINYGYTF. Here the CDR3 DNA reads TGCGCCAGCAGCCGCGGACAGGGCATCAACTATGGCTACACCTTC.

This clone occurred once. The chain links TRBV7-2 to TRBJ2-3; D is unclear. V was clipped by 3 bases and J by 1 base, with 11 bases between them. CDR3 size: 15 residues. CDR1 is SGHTA, CDR2 FQGNSA, per germline. This CDR3 is CASSFGETRTDTQYF. The CDR3 DNA reads as TGTGCCAGCAGCTTTGGAGAGACGCGCACAGATACGCAGTATTTT.

The chain has TRBV5-1 and TRBJ2-7, with 10 bases matching TRBD1. The V gene's germline CDR1 is SGHRS and CDR2 YFSETQ. The CDR3 is 14 residues long. V dropped 4 bases and J dropped 3; count of bases not matched to a gene: 4. CDR3 sequence reads: CASSRRDRGYEQYF. CDR3 nucleotide sequence: TGCGCCAGCAGCCGGAGGGACAGGGGCTACGAGCAGTACTTC.

This clone has only one observation. The CDR3 is CAWSRGGVQPQHF. In DNA, the CDR3 is TGTGCCTGGAGTAGGGGGGGTGTTCAGCCCCAGCATTTT. This chain links TRBV30 with TRBJ1-5, with D maybe TRBD1 (6 bases). From germline, CDR1 is GTSNPN and CDR2 SVGIG (reference sequence). The CDR3 runs 13 residues. Trimming removed 2 bases from V and 6 bases from J, with 11 bases in between. Full variable domain (rest looked up from reference TRBV30 and TRBJ1-5): SQTIHQWPATLVQPVGSPLSLECTVEGTSNPNLYWYRQAAGRGLQLLFYSVGIGQISSEVPQNLSASRPQDRQFILSSKKLLLSDSGFYLCAWSRGGVQPQHFGDGTRLSIL.